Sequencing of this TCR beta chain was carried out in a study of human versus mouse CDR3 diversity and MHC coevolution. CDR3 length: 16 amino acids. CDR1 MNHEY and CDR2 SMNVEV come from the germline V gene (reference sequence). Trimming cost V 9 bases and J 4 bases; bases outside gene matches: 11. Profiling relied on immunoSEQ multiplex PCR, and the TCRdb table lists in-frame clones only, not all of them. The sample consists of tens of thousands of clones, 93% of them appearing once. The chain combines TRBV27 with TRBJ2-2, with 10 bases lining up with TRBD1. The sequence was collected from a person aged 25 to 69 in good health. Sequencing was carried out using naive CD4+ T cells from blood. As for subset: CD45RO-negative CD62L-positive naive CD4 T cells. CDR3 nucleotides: TGTGCCAGTTCTACTACCGGGACAGGGGTCACCGGGGAGCTGTTTTTT. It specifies CASSTTGTGVTGELFF.